This record looks at one T cell receptor beta chain sequence and its context. TCRdb keeps only in-frame clones here, not all; method: immunoSEQ multiplex PCR. Among approximately 170,000 clones, about 90% were seen once, and the ten largest hold approximately 0.7%. This sample was taken from a study of control samples from healthy donors and cancer patients. Trimming took 2 bases from V and 2 from J; bases not matched to a gene: 5. The CDR3 covers 15 residues. Germline CDR1 MNHNS, CDR2 SASEGT. The V gene is TRBV6-1, the J gene TRBJ2-7; TRBD1 aligns across 8 bases. The sample comprised blood. The receptor was isolated from a woman aged 30 to 39 in good health. DNA of the CDR3: TGTGCCAGCAGTGAACTCCCGGACAGGGCCTACGAGCAGTACTTC. It specifies CASSELPDRAYEQYF.